This TCR beta chain was sequenced for a study of cytomegalovirus exposure and HLA in healthy donors. Notes on the study in general: As a later analysis revealed, most CMV-associated TCR beta chains appeared HLA-restricted.

Primers: 60 Vbeta forward and 13 Jbeta reverse. The protocol was immunoSEQ multiplex PCR, while the TCRdb copy is restricted to in-frame clones and leaves out a portion. In the table there are 150,000 to 200,000 clones, around three quarters of which are singletons. Comments on this clone: The antigen is undetermined.

The sequence was collected from a woman aged 25 to 39 in good health and CMV-seronegative. Sequenced input: PBMCs.

The CDR3 DNA sequence: TGTGCCAGCAGGATTCGACAGGGGAGCACTGAAGCTTTCTTT. It yields the protein CASRIRQGSTEAFF. This chain links TRBV2 with TRBJ1-1, with TRBD1 matching 8 bases. Germline V lookup: CDR1 SNHLY, CDR2 FYNNEI. With 6 bases clipped from V and 4 bases from J, the junction kept 7 bases outside the gene matches. The CDR3 extends over 14 amino acids.